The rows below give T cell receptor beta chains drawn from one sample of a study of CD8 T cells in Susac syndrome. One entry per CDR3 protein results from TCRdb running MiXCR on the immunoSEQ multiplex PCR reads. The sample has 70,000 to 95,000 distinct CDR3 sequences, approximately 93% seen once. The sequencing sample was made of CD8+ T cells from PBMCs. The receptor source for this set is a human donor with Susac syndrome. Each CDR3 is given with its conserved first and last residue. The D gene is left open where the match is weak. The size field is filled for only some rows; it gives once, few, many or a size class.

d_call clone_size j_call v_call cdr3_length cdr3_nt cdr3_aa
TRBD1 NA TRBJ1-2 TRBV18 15 TGTGCCAGCTCACCTCGGGACAGAGACGCCTATGGCTACACCTTC CASSPRDRDAYGYTF
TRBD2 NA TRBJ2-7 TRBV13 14 TGTGCCAGCAGCACCCAGACTAGCTATCACGAGCAGTACTTC CASSTQTSYHEQYF
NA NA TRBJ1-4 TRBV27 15 TGTGCCAGCAGTTCGAGGGGGGAACCTAATGAAAAACTGTTTTTT CASSSRGEPNEKLFF
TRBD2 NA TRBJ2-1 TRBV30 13 TGTGCCTGGAGCAGTGGGAGCGGGAATCAGCAGTTCTTC CAWSSGSGNQQFF
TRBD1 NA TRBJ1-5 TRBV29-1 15 TGCAGCGTTCAGGAGCAGGACAGGGGGGATCAGCCCCAGCATTTT CSVQEQDRGDQPQHF
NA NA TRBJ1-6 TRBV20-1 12 TGCAGTGCTAGGCCCAATAATTCACCCCTCCACTTT CSARPNNSPLHF
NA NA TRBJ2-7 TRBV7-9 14 TGTGCCAGCAGCTTAGAATTAGAAGGGCACGAGCAGTACTTC CASSLELEGHEQYF
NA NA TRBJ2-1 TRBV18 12 TGTGCCAGCTCACCAGGACTTAATGAGCAGTTCTTC CASSPGLNEQFF
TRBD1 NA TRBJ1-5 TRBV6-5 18 TGTGCCAGCAGTTACACGTCTCCGGGACAGGGGAGCAATCAGCCCCAGCATTTT CASSYTSPGQGSNQPQHF
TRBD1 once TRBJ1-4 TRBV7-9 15 TGTGCCAGCAGCTCCCGGACAGGGGCTAATGAAAAACTGTTTTTT CASSSRTGANEKLFF
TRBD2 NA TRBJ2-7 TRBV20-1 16 TGCAGTGCTCTAGGCCTAGCGGCCACTGCCACTCGCGAGCAGTACTTC CSALGLAATATREQYF
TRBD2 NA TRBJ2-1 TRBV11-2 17 TGTGCCAGCAGCTTAGATCTCACTAGCGGGACCTACAATGAGCAGTTCTTC CASSLDLTSGTYNEQFF
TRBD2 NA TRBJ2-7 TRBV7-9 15 TGTGCCAGCAGCCATTGGACTAGCGGATCCTACGAGCAGTACTTC CASSHWTSGSYEQYF
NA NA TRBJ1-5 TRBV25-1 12 TGTGCCAGCAGTGACAAGGGCCAGCCCCAGCATTTT CASSDKGQPQHF
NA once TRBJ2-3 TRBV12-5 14 TGTGCTAGTGGTCCCGCCGGGTACACAGATACGCAGTATTTT CASGPAGYTDTQYF
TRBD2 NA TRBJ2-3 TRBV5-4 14 TGTGCCAGCAGCTTGGGACTAGCTCCAGATACGCAGTATTTT CASSLGLAPDTQYF
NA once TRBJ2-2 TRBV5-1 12 TGCGCCAGCAGCTTGTGGCCCGGGGAGCTGTTTTTT CASSLWPGELFF
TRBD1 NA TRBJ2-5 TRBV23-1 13 TGCGCCAGCAGCTCCGACAGGGGAGAGACCCAGTACTTC CASSSDRGETQYF
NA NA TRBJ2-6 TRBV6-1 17 TGTGCCAGCAGTCCACGGGGCTTCGACTCGGGGGCCAACGTCCTGACTTTC CASSPRGFDSGANVLTF
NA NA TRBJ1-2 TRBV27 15 TGTGCCAGCAGTCCGGGGACATACCCTAACTATGGCTACACCTTC CASSPGTYPNYGYTF
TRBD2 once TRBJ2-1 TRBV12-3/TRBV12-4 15 TGTGCCAGCAGTTTTACTAGCGGGAGGTACAATGAGCAGTTCTTC CASSFTSGRYNEQFF
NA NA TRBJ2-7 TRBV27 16 TGTGCCAGCAGTTTATCAGCTGGGGCGGTTGCCTACGAGCAGTACTTC CASSLSAGAVAYEQYF